This TCR beta chain is drawn from a study of OX40 agonist ivuxolimab in advanced cancers. This clone was found a few times. The CDR3 covers 13 residues. The germline gives CDR1 LNHNV, CDR2 YYDKDF (reference sequence). Trimming took off 5 bases at V and 2 bases at J, with 9 bases between the two ends. Libraries were prepared by immunoSEQ multiplex PCR; TCRdb keeps only in-frame clonotypes and omits some of them. The sample consists of approximately 90,000 clones, around 85% of them appearing once. The starting material was CD4+ or CD8+ T cells sorted from blood, obtained in a trial of the OX40 agonist ivuxolimab. The chain carries TRBV15 and TRBJ1-1; D unclear. The TCR comes from an adult with an advanced solid tumor such as melanoma, head and neck, liver or kidney cancer. CDR3 residues: CATSEIHNTEAFF. The CDR3 bases are TGTGCCACCAGCGAAATACACAACACTGAAGCTTTCTTT.